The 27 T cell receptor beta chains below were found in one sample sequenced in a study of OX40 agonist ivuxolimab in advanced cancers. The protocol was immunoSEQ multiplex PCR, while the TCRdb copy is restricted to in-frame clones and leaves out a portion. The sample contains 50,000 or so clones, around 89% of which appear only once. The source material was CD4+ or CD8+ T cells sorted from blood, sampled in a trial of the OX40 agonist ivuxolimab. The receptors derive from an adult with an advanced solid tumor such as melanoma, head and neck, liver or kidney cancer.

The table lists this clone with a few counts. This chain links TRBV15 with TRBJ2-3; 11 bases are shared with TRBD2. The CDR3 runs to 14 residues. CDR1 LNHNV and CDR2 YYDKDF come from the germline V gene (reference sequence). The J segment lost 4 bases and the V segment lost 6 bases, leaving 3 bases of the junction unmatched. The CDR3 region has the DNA TGTGCCACCAGTCTAGCGGGGGGCTCAGATACGCAGTATTTT. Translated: CATSLAGGSDTQYF.

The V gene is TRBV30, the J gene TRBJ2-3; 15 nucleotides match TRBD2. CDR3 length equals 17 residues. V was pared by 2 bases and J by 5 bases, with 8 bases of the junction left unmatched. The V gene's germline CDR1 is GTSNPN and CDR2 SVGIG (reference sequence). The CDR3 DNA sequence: TGTGCCTGGAGTTTCGGACTAGCGGGAGGGCCAATAGATACGCAGTATTTT. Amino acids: CAWSFGLAGGPIDTQYF.

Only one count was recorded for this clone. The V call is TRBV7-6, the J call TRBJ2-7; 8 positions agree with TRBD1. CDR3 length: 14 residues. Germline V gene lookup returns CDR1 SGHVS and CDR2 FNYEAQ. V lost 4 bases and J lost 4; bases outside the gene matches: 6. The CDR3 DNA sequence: TGTGCCAGCAGCTCCGGGCAGGGGGCATACGAGCAGTACTTC. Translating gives CASSSGQGAYEQYF.

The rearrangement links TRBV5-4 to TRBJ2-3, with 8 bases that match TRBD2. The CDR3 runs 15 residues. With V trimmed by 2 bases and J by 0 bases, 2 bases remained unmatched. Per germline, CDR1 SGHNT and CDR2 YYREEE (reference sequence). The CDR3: CASSFGTRSTDTQYF. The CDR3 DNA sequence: TGTGCCAGCAGCTTCGGGACTAGGAGCACAGATACGCAGTATTTT.

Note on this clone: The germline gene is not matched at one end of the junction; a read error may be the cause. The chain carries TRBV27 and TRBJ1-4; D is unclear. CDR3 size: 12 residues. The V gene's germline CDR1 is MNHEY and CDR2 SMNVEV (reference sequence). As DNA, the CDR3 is TGTGCCAGCAGTGACACTACTGAAAAACTGTTTTTT. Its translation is CASSDTTEKLFF.

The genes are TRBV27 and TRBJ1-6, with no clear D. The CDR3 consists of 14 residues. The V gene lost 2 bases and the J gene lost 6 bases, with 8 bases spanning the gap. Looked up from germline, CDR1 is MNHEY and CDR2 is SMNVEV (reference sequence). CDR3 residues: CASSLVLPNSPLHF. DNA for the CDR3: TGTGCCAGCAGTTTAGTACTTCCTAATTCACCCCTCCACTTT.

The CDR3 bases are TGTGCCAGCAGCTGGGGGCTAGGCGCCTACGAGCAGTACTTC. This encodes CASSWGLGAYEQYF. The chain joins TRBV4-2 to TRBJ2-7; tentative D call: TRBD1 (6 bases). The V end lost 5 bases, the J end lost 2 bases, and 13 bases lay between the germline ends. Germline CDR1 reads LGHNA; CDR2 reads YNFKEQ. This CDR3 is built from 14 residues.

CDR3 DNA sequence: TGTGCCAGTAGTCCGGACGGAGGACTTGAAGCTTTCTTT. Its protein product is CASSPDGGLEAFF. The V call is TRBV19, the J call TRBJ1-1; D gene uncertain. V was clipped by 5 bases and J by 7 bases, with 14 bases between them. CDR1 and CDR2 from the germline V gene are LNHDA and SQIVND (reference sequence). This CDR3 region has 13 residues.

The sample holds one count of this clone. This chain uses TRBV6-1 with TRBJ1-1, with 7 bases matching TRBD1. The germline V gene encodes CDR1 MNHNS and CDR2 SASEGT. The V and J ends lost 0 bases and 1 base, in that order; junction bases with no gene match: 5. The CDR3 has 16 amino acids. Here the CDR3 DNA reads TGTGCCAGCAGTGAAGCGACAGGGAGGGAGAACACTGAAGCTTTCTTT. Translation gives CASSEATGRENTEAFF.

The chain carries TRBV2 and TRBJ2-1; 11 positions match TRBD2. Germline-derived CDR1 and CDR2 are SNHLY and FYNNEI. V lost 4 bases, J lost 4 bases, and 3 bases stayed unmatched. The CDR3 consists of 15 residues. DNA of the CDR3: TGTGCCAGCAGTGTCGTAGCGGGAGGGTACAATGAGCAGTTCTTC. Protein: CASSVVAGGYNEQFF.

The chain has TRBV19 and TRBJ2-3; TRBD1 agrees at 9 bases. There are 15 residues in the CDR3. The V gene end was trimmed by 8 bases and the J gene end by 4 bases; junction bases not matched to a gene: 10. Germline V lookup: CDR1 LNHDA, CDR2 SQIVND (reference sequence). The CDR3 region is CASAVGTGLPDTQYF. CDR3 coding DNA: TGTGCCAGTGCGGTCGGGACAGGGTTACCAGATACGCAGTATTTT.

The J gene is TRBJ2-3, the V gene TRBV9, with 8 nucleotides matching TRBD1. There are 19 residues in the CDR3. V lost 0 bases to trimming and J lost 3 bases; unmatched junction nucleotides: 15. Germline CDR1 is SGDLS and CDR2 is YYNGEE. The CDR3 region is CASSVAHLSQGGRTDTQYF. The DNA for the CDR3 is TGTGCCAGCAGCGTAGCGCACCTCTCACAGGGGGGCCGGACAGATACGCAGTATTTT. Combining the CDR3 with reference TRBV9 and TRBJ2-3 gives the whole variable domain DSGVTQTPKHLITATGQRVTLRCSPRSGDLSVYWYQQSLDQGLQFLIQYYNGEERAKGNILERFSAQQFPDLHSELNLSSLELGDSALYFCASSVAHLSQGGRTDTQYFGPGTRLTVL.

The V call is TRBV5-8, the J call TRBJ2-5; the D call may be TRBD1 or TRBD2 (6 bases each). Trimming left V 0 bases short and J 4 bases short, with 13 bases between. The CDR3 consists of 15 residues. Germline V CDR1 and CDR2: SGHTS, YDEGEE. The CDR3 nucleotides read TGTGCCAGCAGCTTGGAGGGGGGCGCGGGAGAGACCCAGTACTTC. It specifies CASSLEGGAGETQYF.

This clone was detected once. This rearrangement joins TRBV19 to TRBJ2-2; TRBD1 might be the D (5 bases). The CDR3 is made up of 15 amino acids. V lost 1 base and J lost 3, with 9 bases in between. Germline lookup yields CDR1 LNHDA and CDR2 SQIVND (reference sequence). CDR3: CASSIGGIDTGELFF. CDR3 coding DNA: TGTGCCAGTAGTATAGGGGGCATCGACACCGGGGAGCTGTTTTTT.

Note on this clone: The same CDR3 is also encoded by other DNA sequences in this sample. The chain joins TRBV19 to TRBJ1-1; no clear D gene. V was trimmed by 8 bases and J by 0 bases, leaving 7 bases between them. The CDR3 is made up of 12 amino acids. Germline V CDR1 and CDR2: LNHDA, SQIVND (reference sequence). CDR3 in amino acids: CASLGMNTEAFF. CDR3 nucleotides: TGTGCCAGTTTAGGAATGAACACTGAAGCTTTCTTT.

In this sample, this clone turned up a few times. The CDR3, as DNA: TGTGCCAGCAGCTTAGCCGGTGGGTCCACTGAAGCTTTCTTT. Translation gives CASSLAGGSTEAFF. The chain couples TRBV11-2 to TRBJ1-1; no clear D gene. Trimming took 1 base from V and 4 from J, leaving 10 bases between them. CDR1 and CDR2 from the germline V gene are SGHAT and FQNNGV. There are 14 residues in the CDR3.

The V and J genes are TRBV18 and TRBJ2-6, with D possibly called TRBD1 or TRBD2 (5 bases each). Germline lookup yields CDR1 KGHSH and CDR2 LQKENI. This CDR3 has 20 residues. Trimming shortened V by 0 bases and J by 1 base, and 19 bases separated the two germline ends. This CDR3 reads CASSPPPRAGILSGANVLTF. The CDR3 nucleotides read TGTGCCAGCTCACCACCACCGAGGGCAGGGATTTTGTCTGGGGCCAACGTCCTGACTTTC.

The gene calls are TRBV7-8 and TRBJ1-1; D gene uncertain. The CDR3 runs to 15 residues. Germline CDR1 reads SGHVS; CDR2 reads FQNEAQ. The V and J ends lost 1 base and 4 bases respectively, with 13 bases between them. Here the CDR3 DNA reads TGTGCCAGCAGCTTAGTATTGTCGGAGTTCACTGAAGCTTTCTTT. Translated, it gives CASSLVLSEFTEAFF.

For the CDR3, the DNA is TGTGCCAGCAGCTTAAGAAACGGAGGCGCCGGGGCAGATACGCAGTATTTT. Its translation: CASSLRNGGAGADTQYF. The V call is TRBV7-9, the J call TRBJ2-3; possible D gene TRBD2, 5 bases. Germline-derived CDR1 and CDR2 are SEHNR and FQNEAQ (reference sequence). Deletions cut 2 bases from V and 4 bases from J, with 19 bases between. This CDR3 has 17 residues.

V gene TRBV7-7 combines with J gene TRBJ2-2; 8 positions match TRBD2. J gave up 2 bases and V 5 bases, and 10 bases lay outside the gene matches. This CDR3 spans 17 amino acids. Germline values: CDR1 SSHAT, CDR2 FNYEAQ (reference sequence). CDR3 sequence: CASSPDRSGGNTGELFF. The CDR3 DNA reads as TGTGCCAGCAGCCCCGACCGGAGCGGGGGAAACACCGGGGAGCTGTTTTTT.

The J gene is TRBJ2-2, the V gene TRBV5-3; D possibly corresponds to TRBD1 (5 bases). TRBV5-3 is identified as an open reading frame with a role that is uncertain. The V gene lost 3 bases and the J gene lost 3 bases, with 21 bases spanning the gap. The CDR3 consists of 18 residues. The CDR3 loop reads CARSWAERQRDYTGELFF. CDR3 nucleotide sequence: TGTGCCAGAAGCTGGGCCGAGAGACAGCGCGATTACACCGGGGAGCTGTTTTTT.

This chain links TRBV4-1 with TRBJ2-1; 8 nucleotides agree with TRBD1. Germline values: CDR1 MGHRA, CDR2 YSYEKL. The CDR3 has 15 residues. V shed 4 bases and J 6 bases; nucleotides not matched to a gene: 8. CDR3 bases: TGCGCCAGCAGCCCGTACGGGACAGGTGGCAATGAGCAGTTCTTC. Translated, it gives CASSPYGTGGNEQFF.

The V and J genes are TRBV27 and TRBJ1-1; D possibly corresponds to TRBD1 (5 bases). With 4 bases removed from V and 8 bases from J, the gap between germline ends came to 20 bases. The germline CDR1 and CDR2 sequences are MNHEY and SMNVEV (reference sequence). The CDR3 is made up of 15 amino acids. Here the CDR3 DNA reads TGTGCCAGCAGTTCACCGGACACCCGTGCCAAAGAAGCTTTCTTT. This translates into CASSSPDTRAKEAFF.

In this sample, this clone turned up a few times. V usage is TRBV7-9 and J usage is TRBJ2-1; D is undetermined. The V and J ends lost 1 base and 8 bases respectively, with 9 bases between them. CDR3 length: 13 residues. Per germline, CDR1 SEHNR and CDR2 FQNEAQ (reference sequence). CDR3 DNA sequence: TGTGCCAGCAGCTTAGTTTCGGGCGATGAGCAGTTCTTC. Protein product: CASSLVSGDEQFF. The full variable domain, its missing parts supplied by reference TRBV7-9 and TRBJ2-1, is DTGVSQNPRHKITKRGQNVTFRCDPISEHNRLYWYRQTLGQGPEFLTYFQNEAQLEKSRLLSDRFSAERPKGSFSTLEIQRTEQGDSAMYLCASSLVSGDEQFFGPGTRLTVL.

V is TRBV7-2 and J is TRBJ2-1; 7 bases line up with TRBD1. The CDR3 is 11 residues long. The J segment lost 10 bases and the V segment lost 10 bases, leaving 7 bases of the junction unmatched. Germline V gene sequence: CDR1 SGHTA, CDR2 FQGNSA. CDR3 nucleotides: TGTGCCACCGGGACAGTCGGCGAGCAGTTCTTC. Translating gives CATGTVGEQFF.

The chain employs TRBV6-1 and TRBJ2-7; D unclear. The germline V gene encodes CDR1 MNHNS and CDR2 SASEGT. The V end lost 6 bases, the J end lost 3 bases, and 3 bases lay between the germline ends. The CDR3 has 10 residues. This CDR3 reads CASSVYEQYF. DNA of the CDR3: TGTGCCAGCAGCGTCTACGAGCAGTACTTC.

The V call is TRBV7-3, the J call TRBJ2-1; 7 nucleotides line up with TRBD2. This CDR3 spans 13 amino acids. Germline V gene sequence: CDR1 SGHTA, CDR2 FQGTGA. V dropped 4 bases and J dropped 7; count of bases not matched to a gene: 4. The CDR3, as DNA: TGTGCCAGCAGCTCGACTAGCTCGAATGAGCAGTTCTTC. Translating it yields CASSSTSSNEQFF.